Listed here are 24 T cell receptor beta chains from one sample, sequenced in a study of T cell changes during pregnancy in multiple sclerosis (dated by TCRdb to between 2018 and 2021). Library method: the immunoSEQ multiplex PCR assay. TCRdb re-hosts the immuneACCESS table, in-frame sequences only. Its copies lack some clones; in the studies checked, an unresolved V gene accounts for under half of them, and the cause for the rest is not known. This sample comprises over 45,000 clones, over 85% of them detected only once. 1.5% to 2% of the sample comes from the top ten. The specimen comprised peripheral blood, sampled in the first trimester of pregnancy. The receptors here all came from a female donor with multiple sclerosis, enrolled in a pregnancy study.

The chain employs TRBV4-3 and TRBJ2-1, with TRBD2 identical over 7 bases. After removal of 2 bases from V and 7 bases from J, the junction contained 5 bases not matched to a gene. The CDR3 loop spans 14 amino acids. In germline, CDR1 is LGHNA, CDR2 YSLEER. Here the CDR3 DNA reads TGCGCCAGCAGCCAACAGACTAGCTTAAATGAGCAGTTCTTC. This sequence encodes CASSQQTSLNEQFF.

The chain is built from TRBV19 and TRBJ2-1; the D gene is possibly TRBD1 (6 bases). Looked up from germline, CDR1 is LNHDA and CDR2 is SQIVND (reference sequence). The CDR3 is 13 amino acids. Trimming pared 5 bases from V and 12 bases from J, leaving 17 bases between. The CDR3 coding sequence is TGTGCCAGTAGTCGATCGGTGGGGGCGCGGCAGTTCTTC. Residues: CASSRSVGARQFF.

The V and J genes are TRBV27 and TRBJ1-5; D is possibly TRBD1 (5 bases). V was shortened by 5 bases and J by 6 bases, with 8 bases between the two germline ends. Germline CDR1 and CDR2: MNHEY and SMNVEV (reference sequence). The CDR3 runs to 12 residues. The CDR3, as DNA: TGTGCCAGCAGTATAGGGGTTCAGCCCCAGCATTTT. Encoded protein: CASSIGVQPQHF.

The chain employs TRBV7-2 and TRBJ2-1, with 7 bases matching TRBD1. With 6 bases clipped from V and 9 bases from J, the junction kept 8 bases outside the gene matches. The CDR3 covers 13 residues. Germline values: CDR1 SGHTA, CDR2 FQGNSA. This CDR3 reads CASRGQNWGEQFF. In DNA form, the CDR3 reads TGTGCCAGCAGGGGACAGAATTGGGGTGAGCAGTTCTTC.

The CDR3 reads CASSHEPGQGAYNYGYTF. In DNA form, the CDR3 reads TGCGCCAGCAGCCATGAACCGGGACAGGGCGCTTATAACTATGGCTACACCTTC. This chain joins TRBV4-1 and TRBJ1-2; 9 nucleotides agree with TRBD1. The germline V gene encodes CDR1 MGHRA and CDR2 YSYEKL. With V trimmed by 3 bases and J by 1 base, 12 bases remained unmatched. The CDR3 sequence is 18 residues long.

CDR3: CASTGSGIAKNIQYF. The CDR3 DNA follows: TGTGCCAGCACCGGTTCAGGGATTGCCAAAAACATTCAGTACTTC. The chain recombines TRBV28 with TRBJ2-4, with D possibly being TRBD1 (5 bases). In germline, CDR1 is MDHEN, CDR2 SYDVKM. V was clipped by 7 bases and J by 1 base, with 14 bases between them. CDR3 length: 15 residues.

This chain links TRBV2 with TRBJ1-5, with D hard to call. Trimming stripped 4 bases from V and 5 bases from J, with 12 bases between. The CDR3 consists of 14 residues. The germline V gene has CDR1 SNHLY and CDR2 FYNNEI. The CDR3 reads CASSVEGTDQPQHF. The CDR3 DNA follows: TGTGCCAGCAGTGTGGAGGGTACGGATCAGCCCCAGCATTTT.

This clone was observed a handful of times. The chain is built from TRBV2 and TRBJ2-1; D might be TRBD1 (6 bases). This CDR3 is built from 12 residues. Germline V gene data show CDR1 as SNHLY and CDR2 as FYNNEI. Trimming removed 4 bases from V and 9 bases from J, with 10 bases in between. This CDR3 reads CASSVQGSEQFF. As DNA, the CDR3 is TGTGCCAGCAGTGTACAGGGAAGTGAGCAGTTCTTC.

V and J are TRBV7-2 and TRBJ1-1, with TRBD1 matching 7 bases. This CDR3 has 15 residues. CDR1 and CDR2 (germline): SGHTA, FQGNSA. V was pared by 4 bases and J by 4 bases, with 9 bases of the junction left unmatched. The CDR3 loop is CASSWTTGIGTEAFF. For the CDR3, the DNA is TGTGCCAGCAGCTGGACGACAGGGATCGGCACTGAAGCTTTCTTT.

This chain uses TRBV5-4 with TRBJ1-3, with D perhaps TRBD1 (5 bases). The V end lost 4 bases, the J end lost 6 bases, and 17 bases lay between the germline ends. The germline gives CDR1 SGHNT, CDR2 YYREEE (reference sequence). This CDR3 has 15 amino acids. CDR3 nucleotides: TGTGCCAGCAGCATAACCAGGGTAGGCGAAAACACCATATATTTT. As protein: CASSITRVGENTIYF.

The chain uses TRBV5-1 and TRBJ1-1, with TRBD1 matching over 7 bases. The V segment lost 4 bases and the J segment 6 bases; nucleotides outside the gene matches: 9. CDR3 length: 14 amino acids. Germline lookup yields CDR1 SGHRS and CDR2 YFSETQ. CDR3 coding DNA: TGCGCCAGCAGCCGGGGGACAGAGGGGGCTGAAGCTTTCTTT. This sequence encodes CASSRGTEGAEAFF.

The chain is built from TRBV5-4 and TRBJ2-1; 15 nucleotides line up with TRBD2. Germline CDR1 and CDR2: SGHNT and YYREEE (reference sequence). The CDR3 contains 16 residues. V shed 3 bases, J shed 5 bases, and the junction held 3 bases outside the gene matches. In nucleotides, the CDR3 is TGTGCCAGCAGCTGGGGACTAGCGGGGGGAAACAATGAGCAGTTCTTC. As protein: CASSWGLAGGNNEQFF.

The chain is built from TRBV2 and TRBJ2-3; D perhaps matches TRBD2 (6 bases). The V end was cut by 2 bases, the J end by 2 bases, with 14 bases between. Germline V gives CDR1 SNHLY, CDR2 FYNNEI. This CDR3 is built from 16 residues. The CDR3 spells CASSELLARPTDTQYF. DNA for the CDR3: TGTGCCAGCAGTGAATTGCTAGCGAGGCCCACAGATACGCAGTATTTT.

This clone was counted a few times. The chain links TRBV7-9 to TRBJ1-6; TRBD1 matches 7 bases. The ends lost 5 bases at V and 13 bases at J; junction bases unmatched: 8. CDR1 is SEHNR and CDR2 is FQNEAQ in the germline V gene (reference sequence). The CDR3 sequence is 13 residues long. CDR3 bases: TGTGCCAGCAGCGTAAGAACAGGGGTTCCCCTCCACTTT. Its protein product is CASSVRTGVPLHF.

The chain employs TRBV7-2 and TRBJ1-2, with D perhaps matching TRBD1 (6 bases). CDR1 and CDR2 (germline): SGHTA, FQGNSA. V dropped 8 bases and J dropped 4 bases, with 17 bases sitting between them. The CDR3 consists of 14 residues. CDR3 region: CASGYRVEVYGYTF. The CDR3 nucleotides are TGTGCCAGCGGCTACAGGGTGGAAGTCTATGGCTACACCTTC.

V and J are TRBV18 and TRBJ1-6, with D possibly matching TRBD1 (6 bases). Germline V gene lookup returns CDR1 KGHSH and CDR2 LQKENI. Deletions cut 3 bases from V and 10 bases from J, with 16 bases between. The CDR3 is made up of 15 amino acids. The CDR3 DNA reads as TGTGCCAGCTCACCCGATCAGGGGCGAGTCTCACCCCTCCACTTT. This codes for CASSPDQGRVSPLHF.

The chain employs TRBV9 and TRBJ2-5; 7 bases agree with TRBD2. The junction had 5 bases not matched to a gene; V was cut back by 1 base and J by 5 bases. In germline, CDR1 is SGDLS, CDR2 YYNGEE. CDR3 length: 14 amino acids. The CDR3 DNA sequence: TGTGCCAGCAGCGTAAGCGGGGTCGTGGAGACCCAGTACTTC. This translates into CASSVSGVVETQYF.

The chain recombines TRBV28 with TRBJ1-6, with TRBD1 as a possible D gene (6 bases). Germline V CDR1 and CDR2: MDHEN, SYDVKM. The CDR3 is 15 amino acids. With 8 bases removed from V and 6 bases from J, the gap between germline ends came to 17 bases. CDR3 loop: CASGFRGGSNSPLHF. CDR3 nucleotide sequence: TGTGCCAGCGGGTTCAGGGGCGGTAGTAATTCACCCCTCCACTTT. Complete variable domain (other parts from reference TRBV28 and TRBJ1-6): DVKVTQSSRYLVKRTGEKVFLECVQDMDHENMFWYRQDPGLGLRLIYFSYDVKMKEKGDIPEGYSVSREKKERFSLILESASTNQTSMYLCASGFRGGSNSPLHFGNGTRLTVT.

CDR3 region: CASSLDSSYTEAFF. The DNA of the CDR3 is TGTGCCAGCAGCTTGGACAGCTCCTACACTGAAGCTTTCTTT. The rearrangement joins TRBV6-1 to TRBJ1-1; D might be TRBD1 (6 bases). This CDR3 spans 14 amino acids. V gave up 6 bases and J gave up 3 bases, with 14 bases separating them. Germline CDR1 and CDR2: MNHNS and SASEGT.

V is TRBV4-1 and J is TRBJ2-7; the match to TRBD1 covers 7 bases. V dropped 4 bases and J dropped 3; count of bases not matched to a gene: 3. Germline V gene sequence: CDR1 MGHRA, CDR2 YSYEKL. This CDR3 region has 13 residues. The CDR3 spells CASSRTGDYEQYF. In DNA form, the CDR3 reads TGCGCCAGCAGCCGCACAGGGGACTACGAGCAGTACTTC.

This sequence joins TRBV5-4 and TRBJ2-5; 10 bases align to TRBD2. Germline values: CDR1 SGHNT, CDR2 YYREEE (reference sequence). J gave up 6 bases and V 3 bases, and 14 bases lay outside the gene matches. The CDR3 sequence is 17 residues long. This CDR3 reads CASSSLDSSGGQKTQYF. CDR3 bases: TGTGCCAGCAGCTCCCTTGATAGTAGCGGGGGGCAGAAGACCCAGTACTTC.

This clone has just one count. The chain couples TRBV9 to TRBJ1-1; no firm D call. V was trimmed by 6 bases and J by 8 bases, leaving 20 bases between them. This CDR3 has 14 amino acids. From germline, CDR1 is SGDLS and CDR2 YYNGEE. CDR3 nucleotide sequence: TGTGCCAGCACCCCCAATCCGTCACCTACCGAAGCTTTCTTT. Protein product: CASTPNPSPTEAFF.

The chain joins TRBV5-4 to TRBJ2-5; 7 bases align to TRBD1. Per germline, CDR1 SGHNT and CDR2 YYREEE (reference sequence). V lost 4 bases, J lost 0 bases, and 3 bases stayed unmatched. CDR3 length: 14 residues. CDR3 loop: CASSTGTDQETQYF. The CDR3 DNA reads as TGTGCCAGCAGCACCGGGACAGACCAAGAGACCCAGTACTTC.

This rearrangement joins TRBV4-3 to TRBJ2-7, with 11 nucleotides matching TRBD1. Germline CDR1 and CDR2: LGHNA and YSLEER. The CDR3 has 15 amino acids. V lost 3 bases to trimming and J lost 2 bases; unmatched junction nucleotides: 3. Here the CDR3 DNA reads TGCGCCAGCAGCCACCGGGACAGGGGGACCTACGAGCAGTACTTC. Amino acids: CASSHRDRGTYEQYF.